Listed here are 15 T cell receptor beta chains from one sample, sequenced in a study of blood T cell repertoires in COVID-19. Clones were sequenced by immunoSEQ multiplex PCR, and TCRdb holds only the in-frame ones, with some missing. The data hold roughly 99,000 clones, with about four fifths observed a single time. The sequencing sample was made of peripheral blood. All receptors come from an elderly woman with active or convalescent COVID-19.

This clone appeared once. V gene TRBV7-8 combines with J gene TRBJ2-7, with TRBD1 identical over 9 bases. Per germline, CDR1 SGHVS and CDR2 FQNEAQ. The CDR3 covers 14 residues. Losses at the gene ends were 1 base for V and 7 bases for J; bases not matched to a gene: 5. The CDR3 loop is CASSLVQGAWEQYF. The CDR3 DNA is TGTGCCAGCAGCTTAGTACAGGGGGCATGGGAGCAGTACTTC.

The chain recombines TRBV25-1 with TRBJ2-1; 7 positions match TRBD2. Germline CDR1 and CDR2: MGHDK and SYGVNS. The CDR3 covers 16 residues. With V trimmed by 3 bases and J by 5 bases, 10 bases remained unmatched. The CDR3 DNA follows: TGTGCCAGCAGTGATTTCGGTCCTAGCGGAAACAATGAGCAGTTCTTC. Protein product: CASSDFGPSGNNEQFF.

The chain recombines TRBV7-6 with TRBJ1-5; 7 nucleotides align to TRBD1. V dropped 1 base and J dropped 4; count of bases not matched to a gene: 4. CDR1 is SGHVS and CDR2 is FNYEAQ in the germline V gene. CDR3 length: 15 amino acids. The CDR3 sequence: CASSLGTGANQPQHF. The CDR3, as DNA: TGTGCCAGCAGCTTAGGGACAGGCGCGAATCAGCCCCAGCATTTT.

The chain couples TRBV14 to TRBJ1-4, with D possibly TRBD1 on 5 matching bases. Between the trimmed V and J ends, which lost 3 bases and 7 bases, there was a span of 21 bases. The CDR3 contains 17 residues. The germline CDR1 and CDR2 sequences are SGHDN and FVKESK. CDR3 coding DNA: TGTGCCAGCAGCCAGTTATCTTGGGGGGGTCGGATTGAAAAACTGTTTTTT. Translated, it gives CASSQLSWGGRIEKLFF.

With respect to this clone: One end of the junction does not line up with germline, which may come from a read error. The chain is built from TRBV5-1 and TRBJ1-4, with D possibly matching TRBD1 (6 bases). CDR1 and CDR2 (germline): SGHRS, YFSETQ. The CDR3 contains 15 residues. The DNA of the CDR3 is TGTGCCAGCACAACGCACGGGACACAAAATGAAAAACTGTTTTTT. It encodes CASTTHGTQNEKLFF.

The chain carries TRBV7-2 and TRBJ2-3; 9 nucleotides match TRBD2. The CDR3 is made up of 13 amino acids. CDR1 is SGHTA, CDR2 FQGNSA, per germline. The J segment lost 6 bases and the V segment lost 5 bases, leaving 3 bases of the junction unmatched. The CDR3 nucleotides are TGTGCCAGCAGCGCTAGCGGGATGGATACGCAGTATTTT. Translating it yields CASSASGMDTQYF.

This clone has only a few counts. This chain links TRBV18 with TRBJ1-6; D gene uncertain. Germline V gene lookup returns CDR1 KGHSH and CDR2 LQKENI. This CDR3 region has 15 residues. V was shortened by 2 bases and J by 5 bases, with 10 bases between the two germline ends. Here the CDR3 DNA reads TGTGCCAGCTCACCAAACTTTCTCGATAATTCACCCCTCCACTTT. Translating it yields CASSPNFLDNSPLHF.

This clone has a handful of counts. The rearrangement links TRBV23-1 to TRBJ1-2; 8 nucleotides line up with TRBD1. TRBV23-1 is treated as an ORF (open reading frame) with a function not yet certain. With 3 bases clipped from V and 4 bases from J, the junction kept 10 bases outside the gene matches. This CDR3 is built from 16 residues. For the CDR3, the DNA is TGCGCCAGCAGTCATCCCCTGCCAGGGGGCGTCTATGGCTACACCTTC. It yields the protein CASSHPLPGGVYGYTF.

The chain joins TRBV7-9 to TRBJ2-1; 10 bases agree with TRBD2. The CDR3 has 15 amino acids. With 2 bases clipped from V and 9 bases from J, the junction kept 7 bases outside the gene matches. Per the germline V gene, CDR1 is SEHNR and CDR2 is FQNEAQ (reference sequence). This CDR3 is CASSLYPLAGVEQFF. DNA of the CDR3: TGTGCCAGCAGCTTATATCCGCTAGCGGGAGTTGAGCAGTTCTTC.

The sample holds one count of this clone. The DNA of the CDR3 is TGTGCCAGCAGCCCCAGGGATCGGACTAGCGGGAGGGCCACTGGAATTGAGCAGTTCTTC. As protein: CASSPRDRTSGRATGIEQFF. The V and J genes are TRBV6-6 and TRBJ2-1; 15 nucleotides match TRBD2. The germline V gene encodes CDR1 MNHNY and CDR2 SVGAGI (reference sequence). Trimming removed 6 bases from V and 9 bases from J; junction bases left unmatched: 21. This CDR3 comprises 20 residues.

The chain carries TRBV9 and TRBJ1-5; tentatively, D is TRBD1 (5 bases). The CDR3 consists of 14 residues. Germline V lookup: CDR1 SGDLS, CDR2 YYNGEE. V lost 3 bases and J 3 bases, leaving 10 bases between the germline ends. The CDR3 bases are TGTGCCAGCAGCGCCGGGACTATCAATCAGCCCCAGCATTTT. The encoded protein is CASSAGTINQPQHF.

The rearrangement uses TRBV18 and TRBJ2-7; D is possibly TRBD2 (5 bases). The CDR3 is 13 amino acids. Trimming pared 6 bases from V and 4 bases from J, leaving 13 bases between. CDR1 is KGHSH and CDR2 is LQKENI in the germline V gene. This CDR3 reads CASSPGIEYEQYF. For the CDR3, the DNA is TGTGCCAGCTCCCCCGGGATCGAATACGAGCAGTACTTC.

The chain has TRBV20-1 and TRBJ1-2; D call uncertain. Germline assignment: CDR1 DFQATT and CDR2 SNEGSKA (reference sequence). This CDR3 is 18 amino acids long. V gave up 3 bases and J gave up 1 base, with 24 bases separating them. For the CDR3, the DNA is TGCAGTGCTAGTTGGGAGTCGGTCCACAACCGACATAACTATGGCTACACCTTC. This encodes CSASWESVHNRHNYGYTF.

The chain has TRBV5-4 and TRBJ2-1, with D possibly matching TRBD1 (6 bases). Germline loops: CDR1 SGHNT, CDR2 YYREEE (reference sequence). CDR3 size: 11 residues. V was trimmed by 4 bases and J by 13 bases, leaving 12 bases between them. The CDR3 DNA reads as TGTGCCAGCAGCCAGGGGTGGGATCAGTTCTTC. Encoded protein: CASSQGWDQFF.

Note on this clone: At one of its ends the junction is not consistent with the germline gene, which may arise from a read error. The chain is built from TRBV5-6 and TRBJ2-7; 7 bases fit TRBD2. The CDR3 has 12 amino acids. Germline CDR1 SGHDT, CDR2 YYEEEE. CDR3 residues: CASSSSLAGPVF. In nucleotides, the CDR3 is TGTGCCAGCAGCTCTTCCTTAGCGGGCCCGGTCTTC. The whole variable domain, remainder taken from reference TRBV5-6 and TRBJ2-7, is DAGVTQSPTHLIKTRGQQVTLRCSPKSGHDTVSWYQQALGQGPQFIFQYYEEEERQRGNFPDRFSGHQFPNYSSELNVNALLLGDSALYLCASSSSLAGPVFGPGTRLTVT.